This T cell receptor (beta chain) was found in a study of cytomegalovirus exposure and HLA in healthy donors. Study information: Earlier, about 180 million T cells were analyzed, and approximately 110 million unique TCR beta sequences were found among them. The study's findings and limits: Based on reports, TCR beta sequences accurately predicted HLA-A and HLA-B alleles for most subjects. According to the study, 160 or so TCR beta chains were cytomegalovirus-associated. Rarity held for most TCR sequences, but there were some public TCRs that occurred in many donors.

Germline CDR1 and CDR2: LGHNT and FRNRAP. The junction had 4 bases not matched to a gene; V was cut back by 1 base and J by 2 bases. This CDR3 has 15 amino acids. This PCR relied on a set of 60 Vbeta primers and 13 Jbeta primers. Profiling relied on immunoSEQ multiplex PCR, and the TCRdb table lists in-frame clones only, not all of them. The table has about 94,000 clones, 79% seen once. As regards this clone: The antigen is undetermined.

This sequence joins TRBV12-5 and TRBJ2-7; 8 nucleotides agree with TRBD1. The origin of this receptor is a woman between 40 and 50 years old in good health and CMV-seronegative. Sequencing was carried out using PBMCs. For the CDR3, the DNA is TGTGCTAGTGGTTTGGCCCCGACAGGGGCCTACGAGCAGTACTTC. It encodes CASGLAPTGAYEQYF.